This T cell receptor beta chain was found in a study of OX40 agonist ivuxolimab in advanced cancers. The wider study: Aged 23 to 79 with a mean of roughly 63 years, they were about 83% male.

TCRdb's table, derived via immunoSEQ multiplex PCR, lists solely in-frame clones and lacks some. The data show tens of thousands of clones, 80% to 90% seen once. CDR3 size: 14 residues. Trimming took 1 base from V and 2 from J, leaving 8 bases between them. Per germline, CDR1 SEHNR and CDR2 FQNEAQ (reference sequence). Study results and caveats: Both CD4+ and CD8+ T cell populations in blood had undergone clonal expansion by week 6 at 0.1 to 3.0 mg/kg. Partial responders treated at 0.1-3.0 mg/kg exhibited clonal expansion among the lowest measured. Antigens targeted by the expanded peripheral T cells were not determined.

As regards this clone: Its antigen is not known.

This chain connects TRBV7-9 to TRBJ1-2; D call uncertain. This TCR was recovered from an adult with an advanced solid tumor such as melanoma, head and neck, liver or kidney cancer. This sample comprised CD4+ or CD8+ T cells sorted from blood, obtained in a trial of the OX40 agonist ivuxolimab. Here the CDR3 DNA reads TGTGCCAGCAGCTTAGGAGGTGGAAACTATGGCTACACCTTC. Its protein product is CASSLGGGNYGYTF.